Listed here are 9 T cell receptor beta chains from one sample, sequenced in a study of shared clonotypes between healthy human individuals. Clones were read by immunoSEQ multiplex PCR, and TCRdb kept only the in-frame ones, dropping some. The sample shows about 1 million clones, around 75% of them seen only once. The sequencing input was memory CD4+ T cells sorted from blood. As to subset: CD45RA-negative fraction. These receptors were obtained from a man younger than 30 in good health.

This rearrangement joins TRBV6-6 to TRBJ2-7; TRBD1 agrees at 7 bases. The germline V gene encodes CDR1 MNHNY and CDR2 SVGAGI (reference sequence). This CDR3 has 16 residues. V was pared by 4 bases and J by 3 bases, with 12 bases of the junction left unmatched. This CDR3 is CASSLRYRDSNYEQYF. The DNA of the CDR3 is TGTGCCAGCAGTTTACGATACCGGGACAGTAACTACGAGCAGTACTTC.

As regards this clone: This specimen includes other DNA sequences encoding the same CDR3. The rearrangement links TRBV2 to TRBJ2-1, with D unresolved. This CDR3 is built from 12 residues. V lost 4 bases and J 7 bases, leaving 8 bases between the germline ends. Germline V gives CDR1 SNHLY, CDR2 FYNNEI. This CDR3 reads CASSGLVNEQFF. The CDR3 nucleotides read TGTGCCAGCAGTGGGCTAGTTAATGAGCAGTTCTTC.

In DNA, the CDR3 is TGTGCCAGCAGTGAAATTGCGGGATTGGGGGAGACCCAGTACTTC. Its translation is CASSEIAGLGETQYF. The V call is TRBV6-1, the J call TRBJ2-5; a possible D gene is TRBD2 (6 bases). The CDR3 extends over 15 amino acids. Trimming took 2 bases from V and 5 from J, leaving 15 bases between them. CDR1 is MNHNS, CDR2 SASEGT, per germline.

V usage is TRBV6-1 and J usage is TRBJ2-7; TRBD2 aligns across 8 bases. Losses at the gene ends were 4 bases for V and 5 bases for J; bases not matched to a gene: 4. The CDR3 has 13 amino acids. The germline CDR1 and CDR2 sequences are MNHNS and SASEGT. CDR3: CASSAGSGDEQYF. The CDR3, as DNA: TGTGCCAGCAGTGCGGGTAGCGGGGACGAGCAGTACTTC.

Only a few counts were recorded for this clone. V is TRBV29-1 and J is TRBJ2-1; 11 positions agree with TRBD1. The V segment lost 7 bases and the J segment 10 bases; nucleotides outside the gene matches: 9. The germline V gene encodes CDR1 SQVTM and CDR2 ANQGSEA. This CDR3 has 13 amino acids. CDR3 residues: CSASGTGGTEQFF. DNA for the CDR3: TGCAGCGCCTCTGGGACAGGGGGAACGGAGCAGTTCTTC.

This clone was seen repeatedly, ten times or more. In DNA form, the CDR3 reads TGTGCCACCCATAAAGATTCTGGGGCCAACGTCCTGACTTTC. Translation: CATHKDSGANVLTF. The chain couples TRBV6-1 to TRBJ2-6; D ambiguous. The CDR3 length is 14 residues. V was cut by 10 bases and J by 1 base, with 11 bases left in between. CDR1 MNHNS and CDR2 SASEGT come from the germline V gene.

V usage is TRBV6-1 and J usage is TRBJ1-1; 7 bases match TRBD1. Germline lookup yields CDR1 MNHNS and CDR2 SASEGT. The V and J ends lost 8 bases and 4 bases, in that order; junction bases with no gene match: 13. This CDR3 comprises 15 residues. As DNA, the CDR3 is TGTGCCAGCGACAGGGATTTCGGATTAGGCACTGAAGCTTTCTTT. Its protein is CASDRDFGLGTEAFF.

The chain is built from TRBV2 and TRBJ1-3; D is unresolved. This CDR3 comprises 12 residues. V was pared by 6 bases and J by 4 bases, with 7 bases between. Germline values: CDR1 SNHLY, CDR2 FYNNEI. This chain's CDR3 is CASRAEGNTIYF. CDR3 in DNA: TGTGCCAGCAGGGCAGAAGGAAACACCATATATTTT.

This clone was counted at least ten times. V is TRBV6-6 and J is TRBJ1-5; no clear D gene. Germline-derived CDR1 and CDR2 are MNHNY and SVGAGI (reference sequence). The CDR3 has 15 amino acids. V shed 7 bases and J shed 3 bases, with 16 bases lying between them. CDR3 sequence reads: CASMAREFVNQPQHF. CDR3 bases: TGTGCCAGCATGGCTAGGGAGTTTGTCAATCAGCCCCAGCATTTT.